Described below is a single T cell receptor beta chain sequence and its context. What it binds is not known. The junction departs from germline at one end; a sequencing error may be responsible. Germline V gives CDR1 MNHEY, CDR2 SMNVEV (reference sequence). The CDR3 totals 12 residues. This specimen comes from a study of post-analysis software for immune sequencing data. Every TCR beta cDNA library bore unique molecular identifiers. Each CDR3 protein is one row after TCRdb ran MiXCR on the PCR reads. Here the sample spans approximately 660,000 distinct CDR3 sequences, about 60% being singletons. Study-level findings and limits: Four or five TRBV segments were more frequent in patients than controls; TRBV5-6, TRBV5-1 and TRBV20-1 belonged to this group.

The TCR comes from a girl aged 2-10 years with multiple sclerosis. The specimen was blood. V is TRBV27 and J is TRBJ2-7; D not certain. The DNA of the CDR3 is TGTACCAGCAGCTCCCCCGGGTACGAGCAGTACTTC. It is translated as CTSSSPGYEQYF.